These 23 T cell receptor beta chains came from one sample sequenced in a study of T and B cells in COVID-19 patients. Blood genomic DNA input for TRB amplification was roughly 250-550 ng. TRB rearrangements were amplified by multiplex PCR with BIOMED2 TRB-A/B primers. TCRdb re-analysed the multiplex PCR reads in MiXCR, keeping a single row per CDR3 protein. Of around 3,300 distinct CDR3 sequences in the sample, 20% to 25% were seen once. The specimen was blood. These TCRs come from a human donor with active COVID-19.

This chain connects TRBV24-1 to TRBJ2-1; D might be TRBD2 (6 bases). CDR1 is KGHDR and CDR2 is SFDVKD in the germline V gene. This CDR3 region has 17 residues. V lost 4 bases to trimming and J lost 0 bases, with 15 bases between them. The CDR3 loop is CATSDPGTPSSYNEQFF. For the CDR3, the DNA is TGTGCCACCAGTGACCCCGGGACTCCGAGCTCCTACAATGAGCAGTTCTTC.

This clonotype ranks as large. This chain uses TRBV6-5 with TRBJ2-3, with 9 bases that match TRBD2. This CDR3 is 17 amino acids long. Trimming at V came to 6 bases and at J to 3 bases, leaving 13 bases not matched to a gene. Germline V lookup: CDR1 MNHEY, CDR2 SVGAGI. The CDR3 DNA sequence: TGTGCCAGCAGCCACGGTGGTGCGGGAGGGCCGACAGATACGCAGTATTTT. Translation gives CASSHGGAGGPTDTQYF.

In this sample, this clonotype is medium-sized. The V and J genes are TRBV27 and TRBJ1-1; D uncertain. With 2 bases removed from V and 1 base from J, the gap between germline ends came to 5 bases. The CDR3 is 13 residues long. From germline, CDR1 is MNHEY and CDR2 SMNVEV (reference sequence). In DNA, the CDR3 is TGTGCCAGCAGTTTAGTGTCGAACACTGAAGCTTTCTTT. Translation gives CASSLVSNTEAFF.

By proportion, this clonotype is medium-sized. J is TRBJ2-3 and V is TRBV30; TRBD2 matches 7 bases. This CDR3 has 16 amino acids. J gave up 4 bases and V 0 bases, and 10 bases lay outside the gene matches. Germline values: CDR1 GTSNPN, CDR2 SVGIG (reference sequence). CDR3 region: CAWSVLSGIISDTQYF. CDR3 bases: TGTGCCTGGAGTGTACTCAGCGGGATAATTTCAGATACGCAGTATTTT.

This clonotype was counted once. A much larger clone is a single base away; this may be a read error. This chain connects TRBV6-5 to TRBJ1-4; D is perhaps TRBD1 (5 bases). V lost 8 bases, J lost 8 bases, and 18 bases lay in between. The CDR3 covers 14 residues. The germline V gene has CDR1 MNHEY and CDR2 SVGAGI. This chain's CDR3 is CASRAAGLGEKLFF. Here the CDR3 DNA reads TGTGCCAGCCGCGCCGCGGGGCTAGGGGAAAAACTGTTTTTT.

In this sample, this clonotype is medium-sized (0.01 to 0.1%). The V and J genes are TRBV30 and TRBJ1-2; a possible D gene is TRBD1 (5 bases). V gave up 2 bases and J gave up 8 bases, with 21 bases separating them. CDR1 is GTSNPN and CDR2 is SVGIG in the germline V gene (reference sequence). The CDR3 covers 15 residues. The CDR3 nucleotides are TGTGCCTGGAGTTCGGCGCGGGGCCCCTGGAGGGGCTACACCTTC. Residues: CAWSSARGPWRGYTF. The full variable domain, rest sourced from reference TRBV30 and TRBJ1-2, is SQTIHQWPATLVQPVGSPLSLECTVEGTSNPNLYWYRQAAGRGLQLLFYSVGIGQISSEVPQNLSASRPQDRQFILSSKKLLLSDSGFYLCAWSSARGPWRGYTFGSGTRLTVV.

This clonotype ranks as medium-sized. The CDR3 DNA sequence: TGTGCCAGCAGCCTCAATCCAGCTGGGGCCAACGTCCTGACTTTC. Residues: CASSLNPAGANVLTF. V is TRBV7-6 and J is TRBJ2-6, with D hard to call. V lost 5 bases and J lost 2, with 10 bases in between. This CDR3 region has 15 residues. Germline V gene lookup returns CDR1 SGHVS and CDR2 FNYEAQ.

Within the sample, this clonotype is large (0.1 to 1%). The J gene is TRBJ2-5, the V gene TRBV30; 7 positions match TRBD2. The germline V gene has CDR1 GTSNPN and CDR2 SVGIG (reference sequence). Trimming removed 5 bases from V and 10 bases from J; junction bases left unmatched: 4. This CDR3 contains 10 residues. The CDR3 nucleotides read TGTGCCTGGGGGGGGGAAATCCAGTACTTC. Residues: CAWGGEIQYF.

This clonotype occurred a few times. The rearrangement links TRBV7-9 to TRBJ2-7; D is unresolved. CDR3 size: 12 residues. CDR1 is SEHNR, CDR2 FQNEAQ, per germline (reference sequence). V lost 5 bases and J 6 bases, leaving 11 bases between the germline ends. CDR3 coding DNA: TGTGCCAGCAGCCACCCTGCAGGCGAGCAGTACTTC. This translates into CASSHPAGEQYF. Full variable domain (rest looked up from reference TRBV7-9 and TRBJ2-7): DTGVSQNPRHKITKRGQNVTFRCDPISEHNRLYWYRQTLGQGPEFLTYFQNEAQLEKSRLLSDRFSAERPKGSFSTLEIQRTEQGDSAMYLCASSHPAGEQYFGPGTRLTVT.

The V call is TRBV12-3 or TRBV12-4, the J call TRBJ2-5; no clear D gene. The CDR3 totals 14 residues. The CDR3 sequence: CASGLRGDQETQYF. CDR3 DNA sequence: TGTGCTAGTGGTTTACGCGGAGATCAAGAGACCCAGTACTTC.

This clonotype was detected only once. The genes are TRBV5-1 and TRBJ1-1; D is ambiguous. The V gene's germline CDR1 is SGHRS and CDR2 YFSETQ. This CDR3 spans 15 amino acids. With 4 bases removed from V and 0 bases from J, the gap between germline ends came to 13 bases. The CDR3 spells CASSGLGLLNTEAFF. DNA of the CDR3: TGCGCCAGCAGCGGACTAGGACTTCTGAACACTGAAGCTTTCTTT.

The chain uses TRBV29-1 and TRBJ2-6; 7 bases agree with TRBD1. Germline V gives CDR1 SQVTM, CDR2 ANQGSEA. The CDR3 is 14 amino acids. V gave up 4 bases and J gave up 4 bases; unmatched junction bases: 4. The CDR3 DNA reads TGCAGCGTTGTAGGGGGCGGCGGGGCCAACGTCCTGACTTTC. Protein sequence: CSVVGGGGANVLTF.

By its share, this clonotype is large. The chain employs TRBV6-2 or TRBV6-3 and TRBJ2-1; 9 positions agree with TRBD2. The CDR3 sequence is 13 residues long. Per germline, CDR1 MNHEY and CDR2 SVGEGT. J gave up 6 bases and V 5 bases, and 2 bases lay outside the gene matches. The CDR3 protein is CASSLAGPNEQFF. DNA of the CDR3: TGTGCCAGCAGTCTAGCGGGACCCAATGAGCAGTTCTTC.

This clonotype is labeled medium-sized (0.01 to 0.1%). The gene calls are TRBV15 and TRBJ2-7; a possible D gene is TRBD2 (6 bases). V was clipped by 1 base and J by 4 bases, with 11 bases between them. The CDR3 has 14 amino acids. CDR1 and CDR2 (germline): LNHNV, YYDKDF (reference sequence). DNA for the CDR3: TGTGCCACCAGCAGAGGGGACTTAGGATACGAGCAGTACTTC. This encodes CATSRGDLGYEQYF.

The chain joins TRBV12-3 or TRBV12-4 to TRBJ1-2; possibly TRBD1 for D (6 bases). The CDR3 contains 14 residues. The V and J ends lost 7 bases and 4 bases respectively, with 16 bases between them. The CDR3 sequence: CASTRGGQFYGYTF. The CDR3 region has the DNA TGTGCCAGCACCCGGGGGGGCCAGTTCTATGGCTACACCTTC.

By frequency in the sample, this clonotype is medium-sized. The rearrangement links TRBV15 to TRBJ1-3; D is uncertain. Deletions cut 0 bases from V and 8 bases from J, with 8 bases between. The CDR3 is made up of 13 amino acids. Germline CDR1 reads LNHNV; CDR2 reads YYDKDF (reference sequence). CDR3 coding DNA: TGTGCCACCAGCAGAGATTTTTCGGACACCATATATTTT. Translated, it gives CATSRDFSDTIYF.

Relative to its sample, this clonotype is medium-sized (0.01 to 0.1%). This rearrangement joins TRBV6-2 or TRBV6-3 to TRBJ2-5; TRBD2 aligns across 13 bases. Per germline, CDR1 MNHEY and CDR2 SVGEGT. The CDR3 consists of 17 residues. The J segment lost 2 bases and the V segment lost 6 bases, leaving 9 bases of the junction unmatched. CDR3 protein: CASRRSGTSGAQETQYF. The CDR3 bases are TGTGCCAGCAGACGATCCGGGACTAGCGGGGCTCAAGAGACCCAGTACTTC.

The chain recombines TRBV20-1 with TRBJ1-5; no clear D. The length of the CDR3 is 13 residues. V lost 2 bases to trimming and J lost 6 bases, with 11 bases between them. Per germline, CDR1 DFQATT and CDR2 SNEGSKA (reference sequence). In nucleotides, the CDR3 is TGCAGTGCTAGACCGGGGTTTGGTCAGCCCCAGCATTTT. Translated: CSARPGFGQPQHF.

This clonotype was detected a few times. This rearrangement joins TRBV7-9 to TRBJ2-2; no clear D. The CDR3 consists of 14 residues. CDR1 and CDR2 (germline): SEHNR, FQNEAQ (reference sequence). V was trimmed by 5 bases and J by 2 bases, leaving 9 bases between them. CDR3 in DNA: TGTGCCAGCAGCCCCCCGAGAAACACCGGGGAGCTGTTTTTT. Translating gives CASSPPRNTGELFF. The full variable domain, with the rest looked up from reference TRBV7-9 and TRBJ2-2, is DTGVSQNPRHKITKRGQNVTFRCDPISEHNRLYWYRQTLGQGPEFLTYFQNEAQLEKSRLLSDRFSAERPKGSFSTLEIQRTEQGDSAMYLCASSPPRNTGELFFGEGSRLTVL.

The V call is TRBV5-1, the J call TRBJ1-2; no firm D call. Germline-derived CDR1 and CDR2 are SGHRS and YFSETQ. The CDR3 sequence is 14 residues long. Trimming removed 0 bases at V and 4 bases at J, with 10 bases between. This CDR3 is CASSLAGHSYGYTF. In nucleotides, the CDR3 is TGCGCCAGCAGCTTGGCCGGCCATTCCTATGGCTACACCTTC.

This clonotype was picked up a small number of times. The CDR3: CASSPLDSYEQYF. CDR3 in DNA: TGTGCCAGCAGCCCATTGGACTCCTACGAGCAGTACTTC. This chain joins TRBV7-2 and TRBJ2-7; unclear D gene. Per the germline V gene, CDR1 is SGHTA and CDR2 is FQGNSA. The CDR3 extends over 13 amino acids. V lost 5 bases and J 0 bases, leaving 8 bases between the germline ends.

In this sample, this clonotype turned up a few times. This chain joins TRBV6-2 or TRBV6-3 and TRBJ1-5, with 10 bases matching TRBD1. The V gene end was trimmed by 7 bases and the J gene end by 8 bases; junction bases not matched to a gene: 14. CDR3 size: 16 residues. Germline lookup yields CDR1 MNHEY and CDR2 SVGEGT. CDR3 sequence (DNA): TGTGCCAGCACCATGGGACAGGGGTCATGGGGGGAGCCCCAGCATTTT. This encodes CASTMGQGSWGEPQHF.

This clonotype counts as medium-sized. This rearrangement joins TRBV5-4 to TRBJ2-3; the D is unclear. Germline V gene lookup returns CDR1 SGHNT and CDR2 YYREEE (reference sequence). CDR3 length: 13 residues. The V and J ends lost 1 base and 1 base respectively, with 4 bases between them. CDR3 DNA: TGTGCCAGCAGCTTGACCCGCACAGATACGCAGTATTTT. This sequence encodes CASSLTRTDTQYF. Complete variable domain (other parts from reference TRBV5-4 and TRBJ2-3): ETGVTQSPTHLIKTRGQQVTLRCSSQSGHNTVSWYQQALGQGPQFIFQYYREEENGRGNFPPRFSGLQFPNYSSELNVNALELDDSALYLCASSLTRTDTQYFGPGTRLTVL.